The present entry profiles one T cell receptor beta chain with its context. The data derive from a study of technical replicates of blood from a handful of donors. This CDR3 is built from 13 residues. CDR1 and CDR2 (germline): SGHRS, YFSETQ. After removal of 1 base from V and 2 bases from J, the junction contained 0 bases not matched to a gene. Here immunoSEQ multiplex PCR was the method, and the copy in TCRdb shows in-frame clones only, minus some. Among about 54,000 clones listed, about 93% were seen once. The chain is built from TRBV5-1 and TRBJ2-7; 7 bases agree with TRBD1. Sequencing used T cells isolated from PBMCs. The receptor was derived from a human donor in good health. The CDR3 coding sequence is TGCGCCAGCAGCTTGACAGGGGCCTACGAGCAGTACTTC. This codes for CASSLTGAYEQYF.